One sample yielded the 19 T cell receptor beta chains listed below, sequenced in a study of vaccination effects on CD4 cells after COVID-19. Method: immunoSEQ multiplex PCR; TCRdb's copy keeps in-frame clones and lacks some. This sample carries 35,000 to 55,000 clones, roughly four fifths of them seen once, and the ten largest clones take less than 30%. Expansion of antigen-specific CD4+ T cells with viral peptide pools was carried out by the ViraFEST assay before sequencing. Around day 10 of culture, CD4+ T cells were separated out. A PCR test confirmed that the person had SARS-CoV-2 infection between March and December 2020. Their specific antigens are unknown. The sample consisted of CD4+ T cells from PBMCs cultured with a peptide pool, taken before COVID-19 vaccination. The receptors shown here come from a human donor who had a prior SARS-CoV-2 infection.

This CDR3 reads CASSLWDSTTNEKLFF. CDR3 DNA: TGTGCCAGCAGCTTGTGGGACAGCACAACTAATGAAAAACTGTTTTTT. This chain connects TRBV5-4 to TRBJ1-4; 7 positions match TRBD1. This CDR3 is 16 amino acids long. Trimming cost V 1 base and J 0 bases; bases outside gene matches: 3. CDR1 SGHNT and CDR2 YYREEE come from the germline V gene (reference sequence).

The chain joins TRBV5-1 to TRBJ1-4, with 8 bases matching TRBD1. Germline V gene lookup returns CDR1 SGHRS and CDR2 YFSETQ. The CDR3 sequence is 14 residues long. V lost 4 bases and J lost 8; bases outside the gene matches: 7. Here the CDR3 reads CASSPTGDGEKLFF. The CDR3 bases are TGCGCCAGCAGCCCGACAGGGGACGGAGAAAAACTGTTTTTT.

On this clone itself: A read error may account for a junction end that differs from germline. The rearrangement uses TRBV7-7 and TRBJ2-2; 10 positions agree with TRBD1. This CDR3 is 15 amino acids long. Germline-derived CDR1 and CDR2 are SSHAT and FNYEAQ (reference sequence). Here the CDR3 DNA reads TGTGCTAGCAGCTCTCGACAGGGGGCCACCGGGGAGCTGTTTTTT. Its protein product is CASSSRQGATGELFF.

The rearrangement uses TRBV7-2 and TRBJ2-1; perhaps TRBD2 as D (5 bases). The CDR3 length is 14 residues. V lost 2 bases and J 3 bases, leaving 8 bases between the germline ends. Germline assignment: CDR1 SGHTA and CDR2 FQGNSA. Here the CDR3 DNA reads TGTGCCAGCAGCTTAATAGGGAGCTACAATGAGCAGTTCTTC. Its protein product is CASSLIGSYNEQFF.

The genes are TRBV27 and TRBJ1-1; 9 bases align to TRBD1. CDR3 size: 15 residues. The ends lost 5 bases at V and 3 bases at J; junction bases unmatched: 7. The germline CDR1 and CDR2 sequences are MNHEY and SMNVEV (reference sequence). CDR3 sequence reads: CASSPGDREYTEAFF. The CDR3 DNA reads TGTGCCAGCAGTCCAGGGGACAGGGAATACACTGAAGCTTTCTTT.

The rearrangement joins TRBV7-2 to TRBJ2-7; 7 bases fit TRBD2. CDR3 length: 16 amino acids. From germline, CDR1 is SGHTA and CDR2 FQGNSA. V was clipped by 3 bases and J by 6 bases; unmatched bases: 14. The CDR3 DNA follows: TGTGCCAGCAGCTTTCCTGGCGGGAGCACGCTAGGCGAGCAGTACTTC. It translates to CASSFPGGSTLGEQYF.

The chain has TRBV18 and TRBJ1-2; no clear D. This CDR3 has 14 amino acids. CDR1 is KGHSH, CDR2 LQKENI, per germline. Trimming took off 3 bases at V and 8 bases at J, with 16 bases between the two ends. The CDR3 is CASSPVPDDGGYTF. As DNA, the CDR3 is TGTGCCAGCTCACCCGTTCCCGACGACGGGGGCTACACCTTC.

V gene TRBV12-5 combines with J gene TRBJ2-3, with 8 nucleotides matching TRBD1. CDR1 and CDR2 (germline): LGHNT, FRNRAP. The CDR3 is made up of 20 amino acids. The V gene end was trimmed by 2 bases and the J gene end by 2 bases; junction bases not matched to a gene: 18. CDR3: CASGLFLPLIGQGVTDTQYF. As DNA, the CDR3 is TGTGCTAGTGGTTTGTTCTTGCCTCTTATCGGACAGGGAGTCACAGATACGCAGTATTTT.

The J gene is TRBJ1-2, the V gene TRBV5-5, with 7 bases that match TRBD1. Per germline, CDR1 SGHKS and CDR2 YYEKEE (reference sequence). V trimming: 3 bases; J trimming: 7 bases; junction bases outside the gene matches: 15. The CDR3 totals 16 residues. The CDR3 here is CASSSRTGPFAGGYTF. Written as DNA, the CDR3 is TGTGCCAGCAGCTCAAGGACAGGCCCCTTCGCGGGTGGCTACACCTTC.

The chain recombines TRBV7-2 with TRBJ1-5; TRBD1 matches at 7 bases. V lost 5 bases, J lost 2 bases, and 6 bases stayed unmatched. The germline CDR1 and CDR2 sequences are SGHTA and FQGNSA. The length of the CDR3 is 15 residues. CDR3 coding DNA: TGTGCCAGCAGCGAAGGGACAGACCGCAATCAGCCCCAGCATTTT. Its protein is CASSEGTDRNQPQHF.

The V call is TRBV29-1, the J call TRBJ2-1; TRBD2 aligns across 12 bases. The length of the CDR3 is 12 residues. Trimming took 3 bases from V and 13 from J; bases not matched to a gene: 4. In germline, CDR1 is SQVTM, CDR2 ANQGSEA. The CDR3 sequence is CSVDLAGGPQFF. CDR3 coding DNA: TGCAGCGTTGACCTAGCGGGGGGGCCACAGTTCTTC.

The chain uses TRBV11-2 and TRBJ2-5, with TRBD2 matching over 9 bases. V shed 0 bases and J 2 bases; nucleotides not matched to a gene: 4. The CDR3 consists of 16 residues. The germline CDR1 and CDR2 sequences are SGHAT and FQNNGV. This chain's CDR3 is CASSLEAGGWQETQYF. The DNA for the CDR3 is TGTGCCAGCAGCTTAGAGGCGGGAGGGTGGCAAGAGACCCAGTACTTC. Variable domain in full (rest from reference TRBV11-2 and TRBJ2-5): EAGVAQSPRYKIIEKRQSVAFWCNPISGHATLYWYQQILGQGPKLLIQFQNNGVVDDSQLPKDRFSAERLKGVDSTLKIQPAKLEDSAVYLCASSLEAGGWQETQYFGPGTRLLVL.

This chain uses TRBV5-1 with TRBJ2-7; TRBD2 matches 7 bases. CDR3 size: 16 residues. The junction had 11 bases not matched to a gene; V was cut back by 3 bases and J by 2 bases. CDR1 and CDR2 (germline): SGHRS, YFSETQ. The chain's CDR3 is CASSWRRASGTYEQYF. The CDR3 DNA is TGCGCCAGCAGCTGGCGTAGGGCTAGCGGAACCTACGAGCAGTACTTC.

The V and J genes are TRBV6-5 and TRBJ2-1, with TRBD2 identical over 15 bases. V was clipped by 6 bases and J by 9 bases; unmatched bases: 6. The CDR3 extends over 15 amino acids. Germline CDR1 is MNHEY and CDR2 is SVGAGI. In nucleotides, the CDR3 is TGTGCCAGCAGCAGGGGACTAGCGGGAGGCCCTGAGCAGTTCTTC. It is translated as CASSRGLAGGPEQFF.

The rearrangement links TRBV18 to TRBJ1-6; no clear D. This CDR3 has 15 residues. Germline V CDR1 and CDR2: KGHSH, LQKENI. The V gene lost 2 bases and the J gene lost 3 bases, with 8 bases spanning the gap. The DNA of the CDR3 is TGTGCCAGCTCACCATTGAACAGCTATAATTCACCCCTCCACTTT. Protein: CASSPLNSYNSPLHF.

CDR3 residues: CASTTRAGKGGWTGELFF. CDR3 DNA: TGTGCCAGCACCACACGAGCGGGGAAAGGGGGATGGACCGGGGAGCTGTTTTTT. The chain joins TRBV5-6 to TRBJ2-2; a possible D gene is TRBD2 (7 bases). In germline, CDR1 is SGHDT, CDR2 YYEEEE. The CDR3 runs 18 residues. Trimming removed 6 bases from V and 5 bases from J, with 26 bases in between.

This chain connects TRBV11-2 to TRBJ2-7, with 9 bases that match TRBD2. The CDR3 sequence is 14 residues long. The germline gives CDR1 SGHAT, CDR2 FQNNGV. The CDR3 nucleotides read TGTGCATCGGGGGAGGCGGGAGGGGCCTACGAGCAGTACTTC. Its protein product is CASGEAGGAYEQYF.

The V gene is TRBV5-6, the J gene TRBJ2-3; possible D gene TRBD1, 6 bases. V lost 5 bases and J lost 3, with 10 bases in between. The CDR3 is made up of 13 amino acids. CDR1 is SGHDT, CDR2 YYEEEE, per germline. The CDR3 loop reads CASRHGTTDTQYF. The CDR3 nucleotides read TGTGCCAGCAGACACGGGACAACAGATACGCAGTATTTT.

The CDR3 here is CASSSRDRGNTGELFF. In nucleotides, the CDR3 is TGTGCCAGCAGCTCCCGGGACAGGGGGAACACCGGGGAGCTGTTTTTT. V gene TRBV13 combines with J gene TRBJ2-2, with 10 bases matching TRBD1. J was trimmed by 1 base and V by 4 bases; bases with no gene match: 3. The germline gives CDR1 PRHDT, CDR2 FYEKMQ (reference sequence). This CDR3 is 16 amino acids long.